The 27 T cell receptor beta chains in this list originate from one sample, sequenced in a study of blood T cell repertoires in COVID-19. The protocol was immunoSEQ multiplex PCR, while the TCRdb copy is restricted to in-frame clones and leaves out a portion. This sample has about 280,000 clones, with about nine tenths found just once. The sample comprised peripheral blood. The receptors derive from a woman in her twenties or thirties with COVID-19, enrolled during active disease.

V gene TRBV18 combines with J gene TRBJ2-7; the D is unclear. This CDR3 contains 15 residues. The V and J ends lost 0 bases and 4 bases respectively, with 13 bases between them. The V gene's germline CDR1 is KGHSH and CDR2 LQKENI. The CDR3 sequence: CASSPPGSGRYEQYF. The DNA for the CDR3 is TGTGCCAGCTCACCACCCGGTTCGGGTAGGTACGAGCAGTACTTC.

The chain joins TRBV30 to TRBJ2-7; the match to TRBD1 covers 7 bases. The CDR3 extends over 13 amino acids. The germline V gene has CDR1 GTSNPN and CDR2 SVGIG (reference sequence). Trimming at V came to 2 bases and at J to 3 bases, leaving 4 bases not matched to a gene. This CDR3 is CAWSTAGGYEQYF. CDR3 in DNA: TGTGCCTGGAGTACGGCAGGGGGCTACGAGCAGTACTTC.

This chain uses TRBV2 with TRBJ1-5; D uncertain. V was shortened by 4 bases and J by 5 bases, with 15 bases between the two germline ends. The V gene's germline CDR1 is SNHLY and CDR2 FYNNEI. The CDR3 is made up of 15 amino acids. CDR3 sequence: CASSVRAGGDQPQHF. The CDR3 coding sequence is TGTGCCAGCAGTGTTCGGGCAGGAGGTGATCAGCCCCAGCATTTT.

CDR3 sequence: CASSYRDTSGNQPQHF. The CDR3 DNA follows: TGTGCCAGCAGTTACAGAGACACCTCGGGCAATCAGCCCCAGCATTTT. The chain has TRBV6-2 or TRBV6-3 and TRBJ1-5; D gene unclear. Germline loops: CDR1 MNHEY, CDR2 SVGEGT. The CDR3 contains 16 residues. The V gene lost 2 bases and the J gene lost 2 bases, with 13 bases spanning the gap.

The CDR3, as DNA: TGCAGCGTTGAGTCAGAATCAGTCAGCTCCTACGAGCAGTACTTC. Translation gives CSVESESVSSYEQYF. The chain links TRBV29-1 to TRBJ2-7; the D is unclear. Germline CDR1 is SQVTM and CDR2 is ANQGSEA. The V gene lost 3 bases and the J gene lost 0 bases, with 15 bases spanning the gap. The CDR3 is made up of 15 amino acids.

The count of this clone is one. This chain links TRBV28 with TRBJ1-3, with a tentative D call TRBD1 (5 bases). V gave up 5 bases and J gave up 0 bases, with 17 bases separating them. This CDR3 region has 17 residues. The germline CDR1 and CDR2 sequences are MDHEN and SYDVKM. CDR3 coding DNA: TGTGCCAGCAGTCACTCGATGGGCAGGGTCTCTGGAAACACCATATATTTT. Its translation is CASSHSMGRVSGNTIYF.

This sequence joins TRBV3-1 (or the pseudogene TRBV3-2) and TRBJ2-1; 9 bases map to TRBD2. V was clipped by 1 base and J by 4 bases; unmatched bases: 8. The CDR3 is 17 residues long. Germline V CDR1 and CDR2: LGHDT, YNNKEL (reference sequence). The CDR3 loop reads CASSQACLAGHYNEQFF. Here the CDR3 DNA reads TGTGCCAGCAGCCAAGCCTGCCTAGCGGGACATTACAATGAGCAGTTCTTC.

This chain uses TRBV5-6 with TRBJ2-3, with D perhaps TRBD2 (6 bases). The CDR3 is made up of 14 amino acids. V lost 0 bases and J 4 bases, leaving 9 bases between the germline ends. Germline V gives CDR1 SGHDT, CDR2 YYEEEE. The CDR3 protein is CASSLAWRADTQYF. The CDR3 coding sequence is TGTGCCAGCAGCTTGGCCTGGAGGGCAGATACGCAGTATTTT.

This clone was seen only once. J is TRBJ1-1 and V is TRBV12-3 or TRBV12-4; D gene ambiguous. The CDR3 is 13 amino acids. V lost 3 bases and J 0 bases, leaving 5 bases between the germline ends. The CDR3, as DNA: TGTGCCAGCAGTTTCCAGATGAACACTGAAGCTTTCTTT. Residues: CASSFQMNTEAFF.

DNA for the CDR3: TGTGCCAGCAGCTTAACGGAAGAGACCCAGTACTTC. Protein: CASSLTEETQYF. J is TRBJ2-5 and V is TRBV7-9; D remains ambiguous. This CDR3 has 12 amino acids. Germline values: CDR1 SEHNR, CDR2 FQNEAQ (reference sequence). Trimming cost V 2 bases and J 3 bases, with 4 bases left between them.

J is TRBJ2-1 and V is TRBV18, with 11 bases that match TRBD1. From germline, CDR1 is KGHSH and CDR2 LQKENI. The J segment lost 9 bases and the V segment lost 5 bases, leaving 9 bases of the junction unmatched. This CDR3 comprises 15 residues. CDR3: CASSDGTGGFFEQFF. The CDR3 DNA sequence: TGTGCCAGCTCAGACGGGACAGGGGGTTTTTTTGAGCAGTTCTTC.

The V and J genes are TRBV24-1 and TRBJ2-5; 7 nucleotides match TRBD1. The ends lost 0 bases at V and 4 bases at J; junction bases unmatched: 10. Per germline, CDR1 KGHDR and CDR2 SFDVKD. The CDR3 totals 17 residues. DNA for the CDR3: TGTGCCACCAGTGATTTGGGAGGCACAGGGGTCGGAGAGACCCAGTACTTC. Translating it yields CATSDLGGTGVGETQYF.

This rearrangement joins TRBV6-5 to TRBJ2-1; tentative D call: TRBD2 (5 bases). Germline V gene data show CDR1 as MNHEY and CDR2 as SVGAGI. The CDR3 has 15 amino acids. Trimming stripped 5 bases from V and 0 bases from J, with 11 bases between. CDR3 in DNA: TGTGCCAGCAGTAGACCCCGGGGCTCCTACAATGAGCAGTTCTTC. It translates to CASSRPRGSYNEQFF.

This clone was seen just once. The chain links TRBV10-2 to TRBJ1-2; TRBD1 is a possible D gene (6 bases). The CDR3 has 15 residues. Trimming left V 8 bases short and J 5 bases short, with 21 bases between. CDR1 and CDR2 from the germline V gene are WSHSY and SAAADI. The CDR3 DNA reads as TGCGCCAGCCAGCTCCCTGGAAGGCAGGGGTATGGCTACACCTTC. Encoded protein: CASQLPGRQGYGYTF.

The V gene is TRBV3-1 (or the pseudogene TRBV3-2), the J gene TRBJ1-1; 10 bases match TRBD1. This CDR3 comprises 16 residues. V shed 4 bases and J 6 bases; nucleotides not matched to a gene: 11. In germline, CDR1 is LGHDT, CDR2 YNNKEL (reference sequence). CDR3 nucleotide sequence: TGTGCCAGCAGCCCAACTTACGGGACAGGGGCGTCTGAAGCTTTCTTT. Translating it yields CASSPTYGTGASEAFF.

The J gene is TRBJ2-1, the V gene TRBV27; maybe TRBD1 (6 bases). Germline loops: CDR1 MNHEY, CDR2 SMNVEV (reference sequence). The V end lost 6 bases, the J end lost 2 bases, and 14 bases lay between the germline ends. CDR3 length: 15 amino acids. The CDR3 loop is CASRLYRDPYNEQFF. The CDR3 DNA is TGTGCCAGCAGACTCTACAGGGACCCCTACAATGAGCAGTTCTTC.

The DNA of the CDR3 is TGTGCCAGTACCCTGGGCGGGGATTACAATGAGCAGTTCTTC. It yields the protein CASTLGGDYNEQFF. The rearrangement links TRBV19 to TRBJ2-1, with a weak D call TRBD2 (6 bases). The ends were cut back, 7 bases at V and 4 bases at J, with 14 bases in the middle. The CDR3 is 14 amino acids. Germline loops: CDR1 LNHDA, CDR2 SQIVND (reference sequence).

This clone was seen only once. This chain links TRBV6-5 with TRBJ2-2; tentative D call: TRBD1 (6 bases). Germline values: CDR1 MNHEY, CDR2 SVGAGI. This CDR3 contains 13 residues. Trimming took off 6 bases at V and 7 bases at J, with 12 bases between the two ends. CDR3: CASRSSGVGELFF. DNA for the CDR3: TGTGCCAGCAGATCTTCAGGGGTCGGGGAGCTGTTTTTT.

In this sample, this clone turned up a few times. The chain links TRBV7-2 to TRBJ1-6; 9 nucleotides align to TRBD1. CDR3 length: 15 amino acids. Germline CDR1 is SGHTA and CDR2 is FQGNSA. After removal of 5 bases from V and 8 bases from J, the junction contained 7 bases not matched to a gene. The CDR3 nucleotides are TGTGCCAGCAGCGGCCACAGGGGGCTGGATTCACCCCTCCACTTT. Protein sequence: CASSGHRGLDSPLHF.

On this clone: At the DNA level, this CDR3 is encoded by other sequences in the same sample as well. V is TRBV20-1 and J is TRBJ2-7, with D possibly being TRBD1 (5 bases). This CDR3 comprises 11 residues. CDR1 and CDR2 from the germline V gene are DFQATT and SNEGSKA (reference sequence). The ends were cut back, 6 bases at V and 3 bases at J, with 9 bases in the middle. Here the CDR3 DNA reads TGCAGTGCGACCCAGGGCTACGAGCAGTACTTC. Its protein is CSATQGYEQYF.

The genes are TRBV21-1 and TRBJ2-7; the table gives TRBD1 as D, unverified against the DNA. TRBV21-1 is given as a pseudogene. The length of the CDR3 is 14 residues. The CDR3 sequence is CASSNRDRFHEQYF. For the CDR3, the DNA is TGTGCCAGCAGCAATCGGGACAGGTTCCACGAGCAGTACTTC.

The chain is built from TRBV10-3 and TRBJ1-2; 7 bases line up with TRBD1. The germline V gene encodes CDR1 ENHRY and CDR2 SYGVKD. The V gene end was trimmed by 11 bases and the J gene end by 4 bases; junction bases not matched to a gene: 7. CDR3 size: 12 residues. For the CDR3, the DNA is TGTGCCGTACAGAGGGGGCTCTATGGCTACACCTTC. Protein product: CAVQRGLYGYTF.

J is TRBJ1-6 and V is TRBV18; D unresolved. With 6 bases removed from V and 5 bases from J, the gap between germline ends came to 14 bases. The CDR3 consists of 15 residues. The V gene's germline CDR1 is KGHSH and CDR2 LQKENI. The CDR3 region has the DNA TGTGCCAGCTCCCAGGCCCAGGCCGATAATTCACCCCTCCACTTT. It encodes CASSQAQADNSPLHF.

J is TRBJ2-1 and V is TRBV27, with 9 bases that match TRBD2. Germline trimming cut 5 bases from V and 7 bases from J; bases unmatched to any gene: 15. Germline assignment: CDR1 MNHEY and CDR2 SMNVEV (reference sequence). CDR3 size: 17 residues. The CDR3 nucleotides are TGTGCCAGCAGTCCCCTCCGGGGGCGGGAGGGCCTAAATGAGCAGTTCTTC. Translated: CASSPLRGREGLNEQFF.

For this clone: This same CDR3 is encoded by further DNA sequences in the sample. V usage is TRBV7-9 and J usage is TRBJ2-1; 12 bases line up with TRBD2. The V gene's germline CDR1 is SEHNR and CDR2 FQNEAQ (reference sequence). With V trimmed by 3 bases and J by 5 bases, 2 bases remained unmatched. The CDR3 length is 15 residues. Here the CDR3 reads CASSLTSGRNNEQFF. The CDR3 nucleotides read TGTGCCAGCAGCTTGACTAGCGGGAGAAACAATGAGCAGTTCTTC.

The rearrangement links TRBV27 to TRBJ2-1, with 7 bases identical to TRBD2. The ends lost 4 bases at V and 0 bases at J; junction bases unmatched: 0. Germline V CDR1 and CDR2: MNHEY, SMNVEV (reference sequence). The CDR3 has 14 amino acids. The CDR3 region is CASSWEGSYNEQFF. CDR3 nucleotide sequence: TGTGCCAGCAGTTGGGAGGGCTCCTACAATGAGCAGTTCTTC.

This chain connects TRBV6-2 or TRBV6-3 to TRBJ1-2; D is ambiguous. Germline V gene data show CDR1 as MNHEY and CDR2 as SVGEGT. The CDR3 runs to 13 residues. V was pared by 2 bases and J by 0 bases, with 4 bases between. CDR3 nucleotides: TGTGCCAGCAGTTACGAGTCTAACTATGGCTACACCTTC. It encodes CASSYESNYGYTF.